These T cell receptor beta chains were read from a single sample in a study of blood T cell repertoires in COVID-19. Profiled with immunoSEQ multiplex PCR; TCRdb holds only in-frame clones, not every one. This sample has hundreds of thousands of clones; about nine tenths occur once, and the top ten carry around 6.9%. The specimen sequenced was peripheral blood. Receptors were obtained from a man in his 60s who had recovered from COVID-19. CDR3s include the opening cysteine and the closing phenylalanine or tryptophan. D genes are given only for firm matches.

d_call	j_call	v_call	cdr3_aa
-	TRBJ1-6	TRBV6-5	CASSSRQNSPLHF
-	TRBJ2-1	TRBV28	CASSPPAPSYNEQFF
TRBD1	TRBJ1-6	TRBV11-2	CASSLKRQGNRSPLHF
TRBD2	TRBJ2-3	TRBV27	CASSLWTSGTSTDTQYF
TRBD1	TRBJ1-3	TRBV18	CASSPSVGGNGNTIYF
TRBD2	TRBJ2-5	TRBV9	CASSPAIWGGQETQYF
-	TRBJ1-1	TRBV29-1	CSVVRGQGNTEAFF
-	TRBJ2-5	TRBV19	CASSISNRAQETQYF
-	TRBJ1-6	TRBV7-3	CASSSRGKDSPLHF
TRBD1	TRBJ2-3	TRBV3-1/TRBV3-2	CASSQFGTDGTQYF
-	TRBJ1-5	TRBV7-3	CASSLEAHQPQHF
TRBD2	TRBJ2-7	TRBV5-1	CASSPSGISYEQYF
-	TRBJ2-3	TRBV18	CASSLVRDTQYF
TRBD2	TRBJ2-5	TRBV7-9	CASSRGTIQETQYF
-	TRBJ2-1	TRBV15	CATSRSRDSYNEQFF
TRBD1	TRBJ1-1	TRBV18	CASSPSRQGGTEAFF
-	TRBJ1-5	TRBV5-6	CASSLGSVSNQPQHF
-	TRBJ2-7	TRBV6-5	CASSYPGWGVGQYF
TRBD1	TRBJ1-3	TRBV3-1/TRBV3-2	CASSPRDRGLGNTIYF
-	TRBJ2-7	TRBV28	CASSFGGSSYEQYF
TRBD1	TRBJ2-2	TRBV10-3	CAVRGPVGELFF
-	TRBJ1-5	TRBV7-2	CASSTRGGDQPQHF
TRBD1	TRBJ2-7	TRBV6-5	CASSYGTGWEQYF
TRBD2	TRBJ2-7	TRBV27	CASGKTSGVYEQYF
TRBD1	TRBJ1-1	TRBV30	CAWRGDRAEAFF
TRBD1	TRBJ2-5	TRBV2	CAQGGREGETQYF
TRBD1	TRBJ1-4	TRBV9	CASSVDAGGLGEKLFF
-	TRBJ1-2	TRBV2	CASSVEQGVYGYTF
-	TRBJ1-5	TRBV18	CASSPLSGLNQPQHF
-	TRBJ1-3	TRBV6-6	CASSYRDRGAGNTIYF
TRBD1	TRBJ1-3	TRBV27	CASSPLTGSGNTIYF
TRBD2	TRBJ2-1	TRBV9	CASSVGGGRTYNEQFF
TRBD2	TRBJ2-4	TRBV5-1	CASSLTSGENIQYF
-	TRBJ2-6	TRBV28	CASSSGTLMAGANVLTF
TRBD1	TRBJ2-3	TRBV3-1/TRBV3-2	CASSRQGPDTQYF
TRBD2	TRBJ2-2	TRBV11-1	CASSREYGTGELFF
TRBD2	TRBJ2-4	TRBV2	CASRAQRGADIQYF
-	TRBJ1-1	TRBV5-1	CASSYQGIEAFF
-	TRBJ1-5	TRBV6-2/TRBV6-3	CASSPEYNQPQHF
TRBD1	TRBJ2-1	TRBV3-1/TRBV3-2	CASSRGTGGYNEQFF
TRBD1	TRBJ1-1	TRBV4-3	CASSQGQNVGEAFF
-	TRBJ1-5	TRBV12-5	CASGNPRGAQPQHF
TRBD2	TRBJ2-3	TRBV9	CASSVDAGGGTDTQYF
-	TRBJ2-7	TRBV11-3	CASSLDGRHPEQYF
-	TRBJ2-2	TRBV2	CASSESMRVGRNIYTGELFF
TRBD1	TRBJ1-2	TRBV11-3	CASSLDQEAGQGVDYGYTF
TRBD1	TRBJ1-5	TRBV19	CASSTDRGYSNQPQHF
-	TRBJ2-6	TRBV7-9	CASSERMFSGANVLTF
TRBD1	TRBJ2-2	TRBV6-5	CASRRTGVNTGELFF
-	TRBJ1-1	TRBV6-6	CASSNPGTEAFF